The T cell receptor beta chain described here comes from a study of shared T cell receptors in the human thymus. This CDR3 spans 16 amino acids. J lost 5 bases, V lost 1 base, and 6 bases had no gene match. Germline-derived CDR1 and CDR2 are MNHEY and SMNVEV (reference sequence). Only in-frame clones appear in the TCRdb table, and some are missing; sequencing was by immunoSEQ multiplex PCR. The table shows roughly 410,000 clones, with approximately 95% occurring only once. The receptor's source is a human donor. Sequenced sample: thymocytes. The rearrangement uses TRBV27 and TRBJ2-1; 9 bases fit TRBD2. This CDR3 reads CASSLWREGDDNEQFF. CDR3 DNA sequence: TGTGCCAGCAGTTTATGGCGGGAGGGCGATGACAATGAGCAGTTCTTC.